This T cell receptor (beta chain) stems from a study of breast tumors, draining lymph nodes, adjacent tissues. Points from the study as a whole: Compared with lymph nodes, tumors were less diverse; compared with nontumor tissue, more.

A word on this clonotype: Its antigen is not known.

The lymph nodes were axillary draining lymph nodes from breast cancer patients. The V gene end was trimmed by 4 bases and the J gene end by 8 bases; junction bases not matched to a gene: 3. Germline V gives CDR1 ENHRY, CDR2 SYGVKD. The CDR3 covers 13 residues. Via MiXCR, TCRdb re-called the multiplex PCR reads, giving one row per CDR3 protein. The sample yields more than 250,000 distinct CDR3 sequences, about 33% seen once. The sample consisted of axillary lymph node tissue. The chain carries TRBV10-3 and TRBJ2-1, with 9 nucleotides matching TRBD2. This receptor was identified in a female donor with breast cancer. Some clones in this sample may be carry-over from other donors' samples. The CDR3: CAISVVAGDEQFF. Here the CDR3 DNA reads TGTGCCATCAGTGTGGTAGCGGGAGATGAGCAGTTCTTC.